Below, 20 T cell receptor beta chains from the same sample are listed, as sequenced in a study of technical replicates of blood from a handful of donors. TCRdb's copy holds only in-frame clones and misses some; the assay was immunoSEQ multiplex PCR. This sample yields some 96,000 clones, of which approximately 94% are seen a single time; approximately 0.22% belongs to the top ten. The sequenced sample was T cells isolated from PBMCs. The receptors come from a human donor in good health.

The V call is TRBV5-1, the J call TRBJ2-1; D is ambiguous. V was trimmed by 0 bases and J by 6 bases, leaving 7 bases between them. This CDR3 is built from 13 residues. CDR1 is SGHRS and CDR2 is YFSETQ in the germline V gene. CDR3 DNA: TGCGCCAGCAGCTTGGTGGCAGGCAATGAGCAGTTCTTC. Its translation is CASSLVAGNEQFF.

This rearrangement joins TRBV14 to TRBJ2-5; TRBD2 matches 8 bases. Germline assignment: CDR1 SGHDN and CDR2 FVKESK. With 0 bases clipped from V and 9 bases from J, the junction kept 12 bases outside the gene matches. This CDR3 is 16 amino acids long. The CDR3 reads CASSQEGKRESGAQYF. In DNA form, the CDR3 reads TGTGCCAGCAGCCAAGAAGGTAAGCGGGAGAGCGGGGCCCAGTACTTC.

The table lists this clone with a count of one. This chain connects TRBV5-4 to TRBJ1-4; 9 nucleotides align to TRBD1. This CDR3 is built from 13 residues. V was clipped by 4 bases and J by 11 bases; unmatched bases: 6. Germline-derived CDR1 and CDR2 are SGHNT and YYREEE (reference sequence). CDR3 bases: TGTGCCAGCAGCCCGGGACAGGGTAGGAAACTGTTTTTT. This encodes CASSPGQGRKLFF.

The chain combines TRBV28 with TRBJ2-4, with D possibly matching TRBD2 (7 bases). The germline V gene has CDR1 MDHEN and CDR2 SYDVKM. The CDR3 consists of 18 residues. Trimming stripped 5 bases from V and 2 bases from J, with 22 bases between. CDR3 nucleotides: TGTGCCAGCAGTCTCTGGGGGGGCGGAGGGGGAACCAAAAACATTCAGTACTTC. This gives the protein CASSLWGGGGGTKNIQYF.

The chain is built from TRBV27 and TRBJ2-5; D possibly corresponds to TRBD2 (5 bases). The CDR3 loop spans 15 amino acids. Per the germline V gene, CDR1 is MNHEY and CDR2 is SMNVEV (reference sequence). V gave up 2 bases and J gave up 2 bases, with 12 bases separating them. For the CDR3, the DNA is TGTGCCAGCAGTTTAGGGCAGGACTTTCAAGAGACCCAGTACTTC. Amino acid sequence: CASSLGQDFQETQYF.

The chain links TRBV6-1 to TRBJ1-1; the match to TRBD1 covers 8 bases. Germline assignment: CDR1 MNHNS and CDR2 SASEGT. V was pared by 4 bases and J by 10 bases, with 5 bases of the junction left unmatched. This CDR3 has 12 amino acids. DNA for the CDR3: TGTGCCAGCAGTGTAGACAGGGGAAGAGCTTTCTTT. It specifies CASSVDRGRAFF.

The chain carries TRBV18 and TRBJ2-7, with 7 bases identical to TRBD1. V lost 3 bases and J lost 3; bases outside the gene matches: 8. CDR3 length: 15 residues. Germline CDR1 is KGHSH and CDR2 is LQKENI. CDR3 sequence: CASSPGTDSFYEQYF. The CDR3, as DNA: TGTGCCAGCTCACCCGGGACAGACTCTTTCTACGAGCAGTACTTC.

The gene calls are TRBV4-1 and TRBJ1-2; TRBD1 matches 9 bases. Unmatched junction bases numbered 4, after V lost 5 bases and J lost 0 bases. The germline gives CDR1 MGHRA, CDR2 YSYEKL. The CDR3 consists of 15 residues. CDR3: CASSDWTGANYGYTF. As DNA, the CDR3 is TGCGCCAGCAGCGACTGGACAGGGGCTAACTATGGCTACACCTTC.

This rearrangement joins TRBV5-1 to TRBJ2-6; the D is unclear. V was pared by 5 bases and J by 3 bases, with 9 bases between. CDR1 is SGHRS, CDR2 YFSETQ, per germline. CDR3 length: 14 residues. Written as DNA, the CDR3 is TGCGCCAGCAGTCAAATAGTTGGGGCCAACGTCCTGACTTTC. Translation: CASSQIVGANVLTF.

This chain links TRBV28 with TRBJ2-1; 7 bases are shared with TRBD2. This CDR3 is 15 amino acids long. V lost 8 bases and J lost 9; bases outside the gene matches: 16. CDR1 MDHEN and CDR2 SYDVKM come from the germline V gene. CDR3 protein: CASPPAREYHLEQFF. CDR3 bases: TGTGCCAGCCCTCCCGCGCGGGAGTACCACCTTGAGCAGTTCTTC.

This chain connects TRBV2 to TRBJ1-1; the D gene is possibly TRBD1 (5 bases). CDR1 SNHLY and CDR2 FYNNEI come from the germline V gene. Trimming removed 2 bases from V and 0 bases from J, with 7 bases in between. The CDR3 covers 14 residues. CDR3 residues: CASSEQGLNTEAFF. Here the CDR3 DNA reads TGTGCCAGCAGTGAACAGGGCCTGAACACTGAAGCTTTCTTT.

V and J are TRBV2 and TRBJ2-7; a possible D gene is TRBD1 (6 bases). The CDR3 is made up of 14 amino acids. Trimming pared 3 bases from V and 1 base from J, leaving 10 bases between. The germline V gene has CDR1 SNHLY and CDR2 FYNNEI. DNA for the CDR3: TGTGCCAGCAGTGAGGCAGGGGCGTCCTACGAGCAGTACTTC. Translating it yields CASSEAGASYEQYF.

This chain links TRBV5-4 with TRBJ2-7; 8 positions agree with TRBD1. This CDR3 contains 15 residues. The J segment lost 2 bases and the V segment lost 4 bases, leaving 8 bases of the junction unmatched. CDR1 and CDR2 from the germline V gene are SGHNT and YYREEE (reference sequence). Written as DNA, the CDR3 is TGTGCCAGCAGCCCGACCGACAGGGGCCCCTACGAGCAGTACTTC. Protein product: CASSPTDRGPYEQYF.

The chain couples TRBV25-1 to TRBJ2-7; maybe TRBD1 (5 bases). The CDR3 totals 12 residues. The V gene's germline CDR1 is MGHDK and CDR2 SYGVNS. The V end lost 5 bases, the J end lost 4 bases, and 9 bases lay between the germline ends. The DNA for the CDR3 is TGTGCCAGCAGTCTGACAGCTTACGAGCAGTACTTC. This translates into CASSLTAYEQYF.

The chain employs TRBV5-4 and TRBJ1-1; D gene ambiguous. The V gene lost 5 bases and the J gene lost 9 bases, with 8 bases spanning the gap. This CDR3 spans 10 amino acids. CDR1 is SGHNT and CDR2 is YYREEE in the germline V gene (reference sequence). DNA for the CDR3: TGTGCCAGCAGGGTAGAGAAAGCTTTCTTT. Amino acids: CASRVEKAFF.

V usage is TRBV7-9 and J usage is TRBJ2-1; tentatively, D is TRBD2 (5 bases). V lost 3 bases and J lost 6, with 9 bases in between. The CDR3 is 13 amino acids. CDR1 SEHNR and CDR2 FQNEAQ come from the germline V gene (reference sequence). CDR3 protein: CASSFGGFNEQFF. The CDR3 DNA sequence: TGTGCCAGCAGCTTCGGCGGGTTCAATGAGCAGTTCTTC.

The V gene is TRBV4-2, the J gene TRBJ2-3; 11 nucleotides match TRBD2. The ends lost 0 bases at V and 6 bases at J; junction bases unmatched: 5. The CDR3 consists of 16 residues. Germline V CDR1 and CDR2: LGHNA, YNFKEQ. CDR3 DNA: TGTGCCAGCAGCCAAGATGGACTAGCGGGCGTCGATACGCAGTATTTT. It is translated as CASSQDGLAGVDTQYF.

The chain uses TRBV11-3 and TRBJ2-3; the D gene is possibly TRBD1 (5 bases). Germline V gene data show CDR1 as SGHNT and CDR2 as YENEEA. V shed 5 bases and J shed 2 bases, with 17 bases lying between them. There are 16 residues in the CDR3. CDR3 loop: CASSPPPRENTDTQYF. DNA for the CDR3: TGTGCCAGCAGCCCACCTCCCAGGGAAAACACAGATACGCAGTATTTT.

This chain connects TRBV5-6 to TRBJ1-4, with 10 bases matching TRBD1. Germline CDR1 reads SGHDT; CDR2 reads YYEEEE. V was pared by 3 bases and J by 0 bases, with 2 bases of the junction left unmatched. This CDR3 region has 16 residues. CDR3 in DNA: TGTGCCAGCAGCTCGACAGGGGGCCCAACTAATGAAAAACTGTTTTTT. It encodes CASSSTGGPTNEKLFF. The full variable domain, rest sourced from reference TRBV5-6 and TRBJ1-4, is DAGVTQSPTHLIKTRGQQVTLRCSPKSGHDTVSWYQQALGQGPQFIFQYYEEEERQRGNFPDRFSGHQFPNYSSELNVNALLLGDSALYLCASSSTGGPTNEKLFFGSGTQLSVL.

The chain combines TRBV5-1 with TRBJ2-5, with no clear D. The CDR3 runs 14 residues. The germline V gene has CDR1 SGHRS and CDR2 YFSETQ. The V end was cut by 1 base, the J end by 4 bases, with 11 bases between. CDR3 nucleotides: TGCGCCAGCAGCTTGTGGTCCCTCGGAGAGACCCAGTACTTC. It codes for CASSLWSLGETQYF.